This record looks at one T cell receptor beta chain sequence and its context. A much more abundant neighbour one base away suggests this may be a read error. TCRdb used MiXCR to reprocess the RT-PCR reads, holding one entry per CDR3 protein. The repertoire holds fewer than 800,000 distinct CDR3 sequences, with 14% as singletons. The CDR3 length is 19 residues. Germline CDR1 and CDR2: MNHEY and SVGEGT. The receptor comes from a female donor in good health, serving as a healthy control. This chain connects TRBV6-2 or TRBV6-3 to TRBJ2-3, with 11 bases matching TRBD2. Sequenced material: memory CD4+ T cells from blood. The CDR3 is CASSYVTTPGLAVTDKQYF. The CDR3 bases are TGTGCCAGCAGTTATGTGACGACTCCGGGACTAGCGGTAACAGATAAGCAGTATTTT.